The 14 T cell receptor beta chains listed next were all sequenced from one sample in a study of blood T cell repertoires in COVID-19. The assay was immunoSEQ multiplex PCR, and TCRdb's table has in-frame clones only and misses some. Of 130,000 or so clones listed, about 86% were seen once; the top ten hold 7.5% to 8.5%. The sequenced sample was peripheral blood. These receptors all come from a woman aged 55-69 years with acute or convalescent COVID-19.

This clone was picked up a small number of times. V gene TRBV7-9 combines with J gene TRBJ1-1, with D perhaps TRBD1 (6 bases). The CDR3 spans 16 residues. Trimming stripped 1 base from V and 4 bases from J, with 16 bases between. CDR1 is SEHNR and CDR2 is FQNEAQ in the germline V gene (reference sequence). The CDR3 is CASSLVGGSLGTEAFF. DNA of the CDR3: TGTGCCAGCAGCTTAGTAGGGGGAAGCCTCGGCACTGAAGCTTTCTTT.

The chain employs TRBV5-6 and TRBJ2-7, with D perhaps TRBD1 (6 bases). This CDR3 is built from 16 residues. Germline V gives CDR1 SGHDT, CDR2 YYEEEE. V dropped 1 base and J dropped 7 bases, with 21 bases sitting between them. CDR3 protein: CASSLLIGRGLREQYF. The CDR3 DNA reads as TGTGCCAGCAGCTTGCTCATCGGCAGGGGTTTGAGGGAGCAGTACTTC. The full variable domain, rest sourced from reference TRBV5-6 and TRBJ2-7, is DAGVTQSPTHLIKTRGQQVTLRCSPKSGHDTVSWYQQALGQGPQFIFQYYEEEERQRGNFPDRFSGHQFPNYSSELNVNALLLGDSALYLCASSLLIGRGLREQYFGPGTRLTVT.

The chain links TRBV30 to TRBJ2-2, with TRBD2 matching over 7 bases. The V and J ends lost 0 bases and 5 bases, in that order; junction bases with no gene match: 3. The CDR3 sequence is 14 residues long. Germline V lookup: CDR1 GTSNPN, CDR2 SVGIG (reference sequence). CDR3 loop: CAWSVHGGTGELFF. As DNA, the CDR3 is TGTGCCTGGAGTGTACACGGGGGGACCGGGGAGCTGTTTTTT.

The CDR3 loop reads CASSQGAGQGWNEQFF. In DNA form, the CDR3 reads TGTGCCAGCAGCCAAGGGGCAGGACAAGGATGGAATGAGCAGTTCTTC. The V and J genes are TRBV4-2 and TRBJ2-1; weak D call: TRBD1 (5 bases). In germline, CDR1 is LGHNA, CDR2 YNFKEQ. V lost 1 base and J lost 7, with 17 bases in between. The CDR3 is 16 residues long.

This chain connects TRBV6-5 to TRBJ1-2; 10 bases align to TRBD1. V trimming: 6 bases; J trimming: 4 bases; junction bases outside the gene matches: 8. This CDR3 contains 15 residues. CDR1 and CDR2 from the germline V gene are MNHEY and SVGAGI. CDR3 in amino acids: CASRPTDRGVYGYTF. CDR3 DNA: TGTGCCAGCAGGCCCACGGACAGGGGGGTCTATGGCTACACCTTC.

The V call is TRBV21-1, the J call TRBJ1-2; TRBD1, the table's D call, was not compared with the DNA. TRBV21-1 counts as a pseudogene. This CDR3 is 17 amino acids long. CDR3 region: CASSNHALSTGRYGYTF. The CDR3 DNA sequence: TGTGCCAGCAGCAATCATGCTCTCTCGACAGGACGCTATGGCTACACCTTC.

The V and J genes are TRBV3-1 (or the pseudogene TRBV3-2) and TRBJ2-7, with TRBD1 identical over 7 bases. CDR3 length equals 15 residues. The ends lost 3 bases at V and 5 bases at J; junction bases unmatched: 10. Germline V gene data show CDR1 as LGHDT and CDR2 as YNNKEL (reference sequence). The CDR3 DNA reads TGTGCCAGCAGCCAGCTAACAGGGGTCCATAACGAGCAGTACTTC. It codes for CASSQLTGVHNEQYF.

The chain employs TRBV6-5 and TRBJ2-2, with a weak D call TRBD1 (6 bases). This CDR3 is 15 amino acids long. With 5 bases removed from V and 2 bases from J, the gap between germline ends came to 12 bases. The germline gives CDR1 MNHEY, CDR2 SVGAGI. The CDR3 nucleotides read TGTGCCAGCAGTACGCGGACAGTTAACACCGGGGAGCTGTTTTTT. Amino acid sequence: CASSTRTVNTGELFF.

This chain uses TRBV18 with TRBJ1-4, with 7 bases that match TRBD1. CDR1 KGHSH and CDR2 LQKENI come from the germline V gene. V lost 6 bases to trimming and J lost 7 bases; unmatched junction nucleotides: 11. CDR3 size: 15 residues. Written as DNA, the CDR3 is TGTGCCAGCTCCCCCGACCTCTCAGGGGGTGAAAAACTGTTTTTT. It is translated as CASSPDLSGGEKLFF.

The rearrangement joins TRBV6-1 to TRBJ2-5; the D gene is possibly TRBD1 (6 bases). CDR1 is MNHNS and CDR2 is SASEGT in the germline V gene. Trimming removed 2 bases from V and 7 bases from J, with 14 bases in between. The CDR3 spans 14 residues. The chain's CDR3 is CASSERGQSGTQYF. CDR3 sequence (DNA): TGTGCCAGCAGTGAACGCGGACAGTCGGGGACCCAGTACTTC.

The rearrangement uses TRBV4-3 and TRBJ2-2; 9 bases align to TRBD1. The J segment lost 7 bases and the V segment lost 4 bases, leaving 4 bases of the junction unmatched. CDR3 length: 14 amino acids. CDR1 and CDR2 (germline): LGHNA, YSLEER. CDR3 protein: CASSRGTGFGELFF. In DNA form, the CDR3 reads TGCGCCAGCAGCCGGGGGACAGGGTTCGGGGAGCTGTTTTTT.

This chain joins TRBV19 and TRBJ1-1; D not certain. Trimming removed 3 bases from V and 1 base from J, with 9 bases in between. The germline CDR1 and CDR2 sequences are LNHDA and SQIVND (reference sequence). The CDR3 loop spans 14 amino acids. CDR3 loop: CASSMWGGNTEAFF. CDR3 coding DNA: TGTGCCAGTAGTATGTGGGGAGGGAACACTGAAGCTTTCTTT.

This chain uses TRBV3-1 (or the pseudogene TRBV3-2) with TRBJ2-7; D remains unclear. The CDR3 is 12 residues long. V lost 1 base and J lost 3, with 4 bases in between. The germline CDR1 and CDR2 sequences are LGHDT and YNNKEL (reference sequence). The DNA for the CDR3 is TGTGCCAGCAGCCAAGTGAGCTACGAGCAGTACTTC. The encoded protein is CASSQVSYEQYF.

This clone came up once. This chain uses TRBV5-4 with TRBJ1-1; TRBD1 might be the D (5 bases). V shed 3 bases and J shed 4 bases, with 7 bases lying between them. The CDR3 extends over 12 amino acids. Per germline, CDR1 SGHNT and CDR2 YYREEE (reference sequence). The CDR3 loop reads CASSSQGTEAFF. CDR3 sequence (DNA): TGTGCCAGCAGCTCCCAGGGCACTGAAGCTTTCTTT.